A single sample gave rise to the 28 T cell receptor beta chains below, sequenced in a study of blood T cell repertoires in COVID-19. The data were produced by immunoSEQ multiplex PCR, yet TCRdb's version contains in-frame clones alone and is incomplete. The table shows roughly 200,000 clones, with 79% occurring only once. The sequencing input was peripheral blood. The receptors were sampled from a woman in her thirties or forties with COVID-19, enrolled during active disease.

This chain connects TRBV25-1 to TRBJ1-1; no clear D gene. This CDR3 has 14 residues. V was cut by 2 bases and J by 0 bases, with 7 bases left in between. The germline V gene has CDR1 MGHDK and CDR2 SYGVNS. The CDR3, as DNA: TGTGCCAGCAGTGAACCAGGAATGAACACTGAAGCTTTCTTT. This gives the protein CASSEPGMNTEAFF.

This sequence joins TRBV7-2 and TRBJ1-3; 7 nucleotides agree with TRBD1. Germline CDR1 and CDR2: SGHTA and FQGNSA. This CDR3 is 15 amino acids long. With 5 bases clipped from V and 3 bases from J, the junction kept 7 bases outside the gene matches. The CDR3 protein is CASSVGQTFGNTIYF. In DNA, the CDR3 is TGTGCCAGCAGCGTGGGACAGACTTTTGGAAACACCATATATTTT.

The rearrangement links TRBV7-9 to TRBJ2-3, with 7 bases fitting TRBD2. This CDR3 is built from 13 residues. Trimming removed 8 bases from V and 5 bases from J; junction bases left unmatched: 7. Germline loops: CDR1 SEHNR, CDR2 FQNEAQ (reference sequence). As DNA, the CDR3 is TGTGCCAGCGGAGCGGGAACGTTAGATACGCAGTATTTT. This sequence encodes CASGAGTLDTQYF.

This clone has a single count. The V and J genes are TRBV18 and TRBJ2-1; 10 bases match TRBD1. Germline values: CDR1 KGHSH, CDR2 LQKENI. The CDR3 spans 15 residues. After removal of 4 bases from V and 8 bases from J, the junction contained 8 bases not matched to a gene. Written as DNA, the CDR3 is TGTGCCAGCTCACGAGGGACAGGGGCTGACGATGAGCAGTTCTTC. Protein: CASSRGTGADDEQFF. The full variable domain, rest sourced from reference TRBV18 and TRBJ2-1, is NAGVMQNPRHLVRRRGQEARLRCSPMKGHSHVYWYRQLPEEGLKFMVYLQKENIIDESGMPKERFSAEFPKEGPSILRIQQVVRGDSAAYFCASSRGTGADDEQFFGPGTRLTVL.

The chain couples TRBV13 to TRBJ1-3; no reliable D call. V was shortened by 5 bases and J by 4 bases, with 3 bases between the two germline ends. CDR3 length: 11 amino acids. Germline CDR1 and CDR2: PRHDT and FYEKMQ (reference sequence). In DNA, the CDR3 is TGTGCCAGCAGCCAAGGAAACACCATATATTTT. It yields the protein CASSQGNTIYF.

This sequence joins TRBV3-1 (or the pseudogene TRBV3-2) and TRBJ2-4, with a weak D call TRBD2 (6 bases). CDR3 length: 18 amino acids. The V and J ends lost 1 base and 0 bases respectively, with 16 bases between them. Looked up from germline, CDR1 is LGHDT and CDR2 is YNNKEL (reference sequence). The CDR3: CASSQVVGGAIAKNIQYF. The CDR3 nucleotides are TGTGCCAGCAGCCAAGTGGTCGGGGGAGCGATAGCCAAAAACATTCAGTACTTC.

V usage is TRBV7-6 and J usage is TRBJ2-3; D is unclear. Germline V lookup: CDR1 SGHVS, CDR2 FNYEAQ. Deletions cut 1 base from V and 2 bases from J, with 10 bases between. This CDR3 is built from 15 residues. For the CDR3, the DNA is TGTGCCAGCAGCTTAGGTTTGGCCTCCACAGATACGCAGTATTTT. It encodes CASSLGLASTDTQYF.

The CDR3 reads CASSYRRRANYGYTF. In DNA form, the CDR3 reads TGTGCCAGCAGTTACCGGCGGCGAGCTAACTATGGCTACACCTTC. The chain links TRBV6-5 to TRBJ1-2; D gene uncertain. Germline assignment: CDR1 MNHEY and CDR2 SVGAGI. The CDR3 totals 15 residues. Trimming took 2 bases from V and 0 from J, leaving 10 bases between them.

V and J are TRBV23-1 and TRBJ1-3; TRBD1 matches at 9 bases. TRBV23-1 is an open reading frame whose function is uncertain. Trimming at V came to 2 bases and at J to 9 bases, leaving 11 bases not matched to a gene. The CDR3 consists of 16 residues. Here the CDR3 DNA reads TGCGCCAGCAGTCAAAGAGGGACAGGGTCCATGAGCACCATATATTTT. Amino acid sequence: CASSQRGTGSMSTIYF.

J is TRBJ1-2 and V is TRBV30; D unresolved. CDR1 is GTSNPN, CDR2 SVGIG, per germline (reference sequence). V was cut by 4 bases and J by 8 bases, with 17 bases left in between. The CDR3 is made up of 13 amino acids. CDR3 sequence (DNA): TGTGCCTGGACAAAAAGCGGGGTGGTAGGCTACACCTTC. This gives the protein CAWTKSGVVGYTF.

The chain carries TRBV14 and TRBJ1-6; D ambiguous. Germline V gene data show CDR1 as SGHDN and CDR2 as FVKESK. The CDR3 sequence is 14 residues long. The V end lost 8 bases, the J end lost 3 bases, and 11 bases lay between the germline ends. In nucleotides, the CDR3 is TGTGCCAGCCGGGGAACAGACTATAATTCACCCCTCCACTTT. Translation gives CASRGTDYNSPLHF. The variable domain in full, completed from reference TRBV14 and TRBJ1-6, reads EAGVTQFPSHSVIEKGQTVTLRCDPISGHDNLYWYRRVMGKEIKFLLHFVKESKQDESGMPNNRFLAERTGGTYSTLKVQPAELEDSGVYFCASRGTDYNSPLHFGNGTRLTVT.

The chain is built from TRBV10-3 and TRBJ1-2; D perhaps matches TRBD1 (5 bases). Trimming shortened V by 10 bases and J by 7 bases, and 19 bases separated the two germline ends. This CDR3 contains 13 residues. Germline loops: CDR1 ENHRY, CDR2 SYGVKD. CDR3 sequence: CATSKQELSGYTF. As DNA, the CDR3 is TGTGCCACCTCCAAACAGGAGTTAAGTGGCTACACCTTC.

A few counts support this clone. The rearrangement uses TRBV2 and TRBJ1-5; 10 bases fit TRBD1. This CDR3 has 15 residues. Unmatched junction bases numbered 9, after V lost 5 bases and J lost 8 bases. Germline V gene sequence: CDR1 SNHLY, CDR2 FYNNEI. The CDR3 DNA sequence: TGTGCCAGCAGTCTGGCCGGACAGGGGGGGGAGCCCCAGCATTTT. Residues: CASSLAGQGGEPQHF.

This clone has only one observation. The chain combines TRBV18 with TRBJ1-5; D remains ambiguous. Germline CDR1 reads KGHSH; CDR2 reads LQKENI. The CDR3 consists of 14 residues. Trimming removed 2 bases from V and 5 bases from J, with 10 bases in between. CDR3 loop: CASSPGGLDQPQHF. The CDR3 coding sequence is TGTGCCAGCTCACCAGGAGGGTTGGATCAGCCCCAGCATTTT. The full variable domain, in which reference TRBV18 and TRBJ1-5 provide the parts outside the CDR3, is NAGVMQNPRHLVRRRGQEARLRCSPMKGHSHVYWYRQLPEEGLKFMVYLQKENIIDESGMPKERFSAEFPKEGPSILRIQQVVRGDSAAYFCASSPGGLDQPQHFGDGTRLSIL.

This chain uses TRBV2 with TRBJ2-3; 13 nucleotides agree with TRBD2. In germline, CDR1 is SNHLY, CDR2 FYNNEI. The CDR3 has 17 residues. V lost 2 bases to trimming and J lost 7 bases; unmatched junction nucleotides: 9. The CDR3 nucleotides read TGTGCCAGCAGTGAACCAGGACTAGCGGGAGTGGGGTATACGCAGTATTTT. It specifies CASSEPGLAGVGYTQYF.

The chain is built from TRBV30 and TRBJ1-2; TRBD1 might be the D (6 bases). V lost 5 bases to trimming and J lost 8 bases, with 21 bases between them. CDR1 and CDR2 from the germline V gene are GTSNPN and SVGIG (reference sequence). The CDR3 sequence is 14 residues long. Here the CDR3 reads CAWGSGTPLGGYTF. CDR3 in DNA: TGTGCCTGGGGAAGTGGGACACCTCTCGGGGGCTACACCTTC.

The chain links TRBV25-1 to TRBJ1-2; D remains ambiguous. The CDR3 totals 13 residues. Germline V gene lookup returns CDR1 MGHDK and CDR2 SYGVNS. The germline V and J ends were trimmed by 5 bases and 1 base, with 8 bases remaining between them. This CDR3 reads CASSREGNYGYTF. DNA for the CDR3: TGTGCCAGCAGTAGAGAGGGTAACTATGGCTACACCTTC.

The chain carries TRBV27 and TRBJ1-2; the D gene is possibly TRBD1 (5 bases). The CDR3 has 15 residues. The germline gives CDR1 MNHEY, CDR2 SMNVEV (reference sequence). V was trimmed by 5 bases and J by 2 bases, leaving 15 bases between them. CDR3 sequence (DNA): TGTGCCAGCAGTCCCTCTAGGACACCAAACTATGGCTACACCTTC. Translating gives CASSPSRTPNYGYTF.

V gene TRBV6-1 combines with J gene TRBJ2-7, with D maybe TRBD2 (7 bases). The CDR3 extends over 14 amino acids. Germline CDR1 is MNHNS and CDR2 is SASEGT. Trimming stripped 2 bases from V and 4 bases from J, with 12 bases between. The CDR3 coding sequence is TGTGCCAGCAGTGAACCGGGGGGCAGATACGAGCAGTACTTC. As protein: CASSEPGGRYEQYF.

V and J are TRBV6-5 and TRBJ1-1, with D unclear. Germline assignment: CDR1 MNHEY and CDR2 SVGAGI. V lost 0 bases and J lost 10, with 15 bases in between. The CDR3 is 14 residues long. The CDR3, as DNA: TGTGCCAGCAGTTACTCGTTTCAGGAACGTCGAGCTTTCTTT. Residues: CASSYSFQERRAFF.

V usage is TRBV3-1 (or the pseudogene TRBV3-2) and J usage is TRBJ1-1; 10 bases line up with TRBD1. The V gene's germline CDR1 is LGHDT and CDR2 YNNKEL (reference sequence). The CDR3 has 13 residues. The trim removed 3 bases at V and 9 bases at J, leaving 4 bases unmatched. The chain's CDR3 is CASSHGTGDQAFF. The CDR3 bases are TGTGCCAGCAGCCATGGGACAGGGGACCAAGCTTTCTTT.

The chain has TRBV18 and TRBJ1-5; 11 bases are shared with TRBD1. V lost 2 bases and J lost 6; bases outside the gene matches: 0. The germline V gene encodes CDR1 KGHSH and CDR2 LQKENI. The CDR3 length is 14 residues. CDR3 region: CASSPGTGGQPQHF. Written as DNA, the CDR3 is TGTGCCAGCTCACCAGGGACAGGGGGTCAGCCCCAGCATTTT.

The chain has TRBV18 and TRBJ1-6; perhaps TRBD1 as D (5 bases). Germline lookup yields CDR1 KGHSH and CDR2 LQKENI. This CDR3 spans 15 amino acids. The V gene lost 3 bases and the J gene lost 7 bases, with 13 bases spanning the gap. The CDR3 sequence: CASSPGLGSNSPLHF. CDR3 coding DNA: TGTGCCAGCTCACCGGGACTCGGGAGCAATTCACCCCTCCACTTT. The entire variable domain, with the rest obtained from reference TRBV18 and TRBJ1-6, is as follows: NAGVMQNPRHLVRRRGQEARLRCSPMKGHSHVYWYRQLPEEGLKFMVYLQKENIIDESGMPKERFSAEFPKEGPSILRIQQVVRGDSAAYFCASSPGLGSNSPLHFGNGTRLTVT.

The CDR3 protein is CATSDPGLAGGETQYF. CDR3 DNA: TGTGCCACCAGTGACCCTGGACTAGCGGGAGGAGAGACCCAGTACTTC. This chain links TRBV24-1 with TRBJ2-5, with 14 bases identical to TRBD2. The junction had 4 bases not matched to a gene; V was cut back by 4 bases and J by 4 bases. Germline CDR1 reads KGHDR; CDR2 reads SFDVKD. The CDR3 runs to 16 residues.

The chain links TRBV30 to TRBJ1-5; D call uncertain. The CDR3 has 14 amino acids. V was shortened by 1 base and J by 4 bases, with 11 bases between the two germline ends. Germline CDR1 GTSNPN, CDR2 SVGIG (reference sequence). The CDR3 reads CAWSDLSLNQPQHF. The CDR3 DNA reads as TGTGCCTGGAGTGACCTATCACTGAATCAGCCCCAGCATTTT.

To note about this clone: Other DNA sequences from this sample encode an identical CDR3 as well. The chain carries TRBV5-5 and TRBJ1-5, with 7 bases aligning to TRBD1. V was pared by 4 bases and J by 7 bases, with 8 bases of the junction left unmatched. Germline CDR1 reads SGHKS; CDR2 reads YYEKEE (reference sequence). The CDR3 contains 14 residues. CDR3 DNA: TGTGCCAGCAGCCTGGAAGGGGGCGGGCAGCCCCAGCATTTT. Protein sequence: CASSLEGGGQPQHF.

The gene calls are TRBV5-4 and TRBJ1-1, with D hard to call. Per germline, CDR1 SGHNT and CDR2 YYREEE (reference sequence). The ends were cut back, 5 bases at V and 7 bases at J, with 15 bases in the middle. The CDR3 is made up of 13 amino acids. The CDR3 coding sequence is TGTGCCAGCAGTCCGGAGCGTCCGGGTGAAGCTTTCTTT. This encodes CASSPERPGEAFF.

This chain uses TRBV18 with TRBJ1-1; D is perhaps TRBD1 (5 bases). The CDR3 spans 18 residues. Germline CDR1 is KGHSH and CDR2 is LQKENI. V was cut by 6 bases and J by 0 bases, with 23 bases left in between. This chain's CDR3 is CASSTRGTDPFMNTEAFF. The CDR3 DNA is TGTGCCAGCTCTACCCGGGGGACGGATCCTTTCATGAACACTGAAGCTTTCTTT.